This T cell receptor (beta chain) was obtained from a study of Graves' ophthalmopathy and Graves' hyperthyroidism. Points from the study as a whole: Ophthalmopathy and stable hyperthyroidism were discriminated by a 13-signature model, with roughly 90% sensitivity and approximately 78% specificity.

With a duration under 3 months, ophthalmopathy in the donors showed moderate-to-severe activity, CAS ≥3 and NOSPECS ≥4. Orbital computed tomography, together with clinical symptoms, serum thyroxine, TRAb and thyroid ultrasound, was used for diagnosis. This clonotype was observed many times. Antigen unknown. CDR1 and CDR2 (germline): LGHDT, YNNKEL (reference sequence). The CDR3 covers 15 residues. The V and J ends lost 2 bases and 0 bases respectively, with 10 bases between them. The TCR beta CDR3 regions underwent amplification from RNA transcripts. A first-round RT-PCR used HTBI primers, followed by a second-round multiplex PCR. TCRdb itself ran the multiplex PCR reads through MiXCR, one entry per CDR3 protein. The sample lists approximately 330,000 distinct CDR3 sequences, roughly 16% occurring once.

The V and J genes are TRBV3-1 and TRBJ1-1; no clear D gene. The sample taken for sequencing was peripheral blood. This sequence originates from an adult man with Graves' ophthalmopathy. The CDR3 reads CASSQTLQMNTEAFF. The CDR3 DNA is TGTGCCAGCAGCCAAACACTACAGATGAACACTGAAGCTTTCTTT.